The source of this T cell receptor beta chain is a study of regulatory T cells in long-lasting Graves disease. Library construction for TCR beta used iRepertoire HTBI primers and Arm-PCR of CDR3 regions. MiXCR was run by TCRdb on the multiplex PCR reads, yielding one entry per CDR3 protein. This sample has fewer than 550,000 distinct CDR3 sequences, with approximately 16% found just once. This CDR3 contains 14 residues. V was clipped by 4 bases and J by 2 bases; unmatched bases: 3. CDR1 LGHDT and CDR2 YNNKEL come from the germline V gene (reference sequence). The time point denotes: newly diagnosed GD, antithyroid drugs for less than 3 months. Following extraction of RNA from PBMCs, that RNA was used to make the TCR library. The sample holds many counts of this clonotype. These same records also appear under a second study, on T cells in Graves' hyperthyroidism and ophthalmopathy.

This sample comprised peripheral blood mononuclear cells (PBMCs), obtained at new diagnosis, from a patient treated with antithyroid drugs. This clonotype was obtained from a young woman with Graves disease. This chain uses TRBV3-1 with TRBJ1-1; 8 positions match TRBD1. The CDR3 region is CASSRGQGNTEAFF. The CDR3 bases are TGTGCCAGCAGCCGAGGACAGGGCAACACTGAAGCTTTCTTT.